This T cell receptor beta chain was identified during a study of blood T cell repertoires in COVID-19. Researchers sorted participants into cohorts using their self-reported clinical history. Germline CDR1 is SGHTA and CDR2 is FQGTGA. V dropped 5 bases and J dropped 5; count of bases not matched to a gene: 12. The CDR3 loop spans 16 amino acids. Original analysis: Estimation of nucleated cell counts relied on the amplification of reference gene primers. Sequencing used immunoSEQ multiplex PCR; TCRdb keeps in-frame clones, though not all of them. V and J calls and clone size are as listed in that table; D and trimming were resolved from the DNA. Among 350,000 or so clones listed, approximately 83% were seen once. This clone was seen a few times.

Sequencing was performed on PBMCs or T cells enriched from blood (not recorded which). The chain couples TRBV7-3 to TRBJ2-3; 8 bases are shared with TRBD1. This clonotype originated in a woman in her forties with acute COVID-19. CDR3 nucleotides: TGTGCCAGCAGCACAAGCTCAGGACAGGGACAAGATACGCAGTATTTT. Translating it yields CASSTSSGQGQDTQYF.